The 11 T cell receptor beta chains below all came from one sample that was sequenced in a study of CD8 T cells in ankylosing spondylitis. Points from the study as a whole: A TCR beta motif of eight or nine highly homologous variants seemed to mark ankylosing spondylitis blood.

For these receptors, no antigen is known. MiXCR, applied by TCRdb to the 5' RACE reads, yields one record per CDR3 protein. Altogether over 450,000 distinct CDR3 sequences are present, roughly an eighth being singletons, with the ten largest covering approximately 7%. Sequencing used blood, either unsorted or a sorted T cell fraction (not recorded which). These receptors all stem from a male donor with ankylosing spondylitis.

The chain carries TRBV20-1 and TRBJ2-6; tentatively, D is TRBD2 (5 bases). V shed 1 base and J shed 4 bases, with 11 bases lying between them. Germline CDR1 DFQATT, CDR2 SNEGSKA (reference sequence). This CDR3 comprises 15 residues. CDR3 DNA: TGCAGTGCTAGAGTATTCCCGGGAGGGGCCAACGTCCTGACTTTC. It yields the protein CSARVFPGGANVLTF.

This clonotype was detected only a few times. The genes are TRBV19 and TRBJ2-3, with TRBD1 as a possible D gene (6 bases). The germline gives CDR1 LNHDA, CDR2 SQIVND (reference sequence). The CDR3 is 16 amino acids. V was shortened by 0 bases and J by 7 bases, with 17 bases between the two germline ends. For the CDR3, the DNA is TGTGCCAGTAGTATAGAGGCGACAGGCTGGCGGTATACGCAGTATTTT. Its translation is CASSIEATGWRYTQYF.

This clonotype was found many times. The rearrangement links TRBV5-1 to TRBJ2-3, with TRBD2 matching 8 bases. Trimming cost V 4 bases and J 5 bases; bases outside gene matches: 12. CDR1 is SGHRS, CDR2 YFSETQ, per germline. The CDR3 totals 16 residues. The DNA of the CDR3 is TGCGCCAGCAGCCCTACTAGCGGCGTTACCGGAGATACGCAGTATTTT. Translating gives CASSPTSGVTGDTQYF.

This clonotype was seen at least ten times. CDR3 nucleotides: TGTGCCACCAGCGTTCCGGGACTAGCGACCTACAATGAGCAGTTCTTC. Residues: CATSVPGLATYNEQFF. V and J are TRBV24-1 and TRBJ2-1; TRBD2 agrees at 10 bases. The V gene's germline CDR1 is KGHDR and CDR2 SFDVKD. The CDR3 covers 16 residues. The V and J ends lost 7 bases and 2 bases, in that order; junction bases with no gene match: 7.

This clonotype was observed a handful of times. The chain links TRBV7-2 to TRBJ2-3, with D unresolved. V lost 2 bases to trimming and J lost 7 bases, with 4 bases between them. From germline, CDR1 is SGHTA and CDR2 FQGNSA. The CDR3 covers 11 residues. CDR3: CASSLQYTQYF. The DNA of the CDR3 is TGTGCCAGCAGCTTACAGTATACGCAGTATTTT.

This clonotype has a handful of counts. The rearrangement joins TRBV29-1 to TRBJ2-3, with a possible D match to TRBD1 (6 bases). The CDR3 extends over 15 amino acids. CDR1 is SQVTM, CDR2 ANQGSEA, per germline. The V and J ends lost 1 base and 0 bases respectively, with 11 bases between them. CDR3 in DNA: TGCAGCGTTGAAGGAAACAGGGCGAGCACAGATACGCAGTATTTT. Translated, it gives CSVEGNRASTDTQYF.

This clonotype was detected a few times. The genes are TRBV6-1 and TRBJ1-4, with D perhaps matching TRBD1 (6 bases). The CDR3 is 17 amino acids. Germline CDR1 MNHNS, CDR2 SASEGT. Trimming left V 2 bases short and J 0 bases short, with 13 bases between. The CDR3: CASSENTGGPTNEKLFF. The DNA of the CDR3 is TGTGCCAGCAGTGAAAATACGGGGGGCCCAACTAATGAAAAACTGTTTTTT.

This clonotype has just a few counts. The chain is built from TRBV11-2 and TRBJ2-1; D gene ambiguous. Germline V gene lookup returns CDR1 SGHAT and CDR2 FQNNGV. CDR3 length equals 15 residues. V was pared by 3 bases and J by 5 bases, with 14 bases between. The CDR3 spells CASSFVSASNNEQFF. The CDR3 region has the DNA TGTGCCAGCAGCTTTGTGTCAGCGTCAAACAATGAGCAGTTCTTC.

The rearrangement uses TRBV12-3 or TRBV12-4 and TRBJ2-1; 7 nucleotides align to TRBD2. V lost 1 base and J lost 12; bases outside the gene matches: 3. This CDR3 has 12 residues. The CDR3 region has the DNA TGTGCCAGCAGTTTAGTTCGCGGGGGGCAGTTCTTC. This encodes CASSLVRGGQFF.

This clonotype appeared a few times. V is TRBV3-1 and J is TRBJ1-1; no firm D call. Deletions cut 0 bases from V and 3 bases from J, with 14 bases between. This CDR3 is built from 16 residues. Looked up from germline, CDR1 is LGHDT and CDR2 is YNNKEL (reference sequence). The CDR3 spells CASSQETTWVDTEAFF. The CDR3 bases are TGTGCCAGCAGCCAAGAGACAACCTGGGTGGACACTGAAGCTTTCTTT.

This chain joins TRBV7-2 and TRBJ2-7; D may be TRBD2 (6 bases). V was trimmed by 7 bases and J by 3 bases, leaving 16 bases between them. CDR1 and CDR2 (germline): SGHTA, FQGNSA. CDR3 length: 14 amino acids. CDR3 sequence (DNA): TGTGCCAGCACCCTGGGTCGGACTAACTACGAGCAGTACTTC. Translated: CASTLGRTNYEQYF.